The 6 T cell receptor beta chains below were found in one sample sequenced in a study of OX40 agonist ivuxolimab in advanced cancers. TCRdb's copy holds only in-frame clones and misses some; the assay was immunoSEQ multiplex PCR. The profile shows about 79,000 clones, roughly 86% of them singletons. This specimen consisted of CD4+ or CD8+ T cells sorted from blood, obtained in a trial of the OX40 agonist ivuxolimab. Source of these receptors: an adult with an advanced solid tumor such as melanoma, head and neck, liver or kidney cancer.

The chain recombines TRBV5-4 with TRBJ1-2, with D tentatively TRBD1 (5 bases). Trimming took off 6 bases at V and 2 bases at J, with 14 bases between the two ends. This CDR3 is built from 14 residues. Germline V CDR1 and CDR2: SGHNT, YYREEE (reference sequence). The CDR3 region is CASTTGGANYGYTF. CDR3 DNA: TGTGCCAGCACCACCGGGGGAGCAAACTATGGCTACACCTTC.

The chain links TRBV13 to TRBJ2-1; D remains unclear. V was trimmed by 1 base and J by 0 bases, leaving 16 bases between them. The CDR3 loop spans 18 amino acids. Germline V CDR1 and CDR2: PRHDT, FYEKMQ (reference sequence). The CDR3 loop is CASSLVVGPRSSYNEQFF. For the CDR3, the DNA is TGTGCCAGCAGCTTAGTGGTTGGGCCACGGAGCTCCTACAATGAGCAGTTCTTC. Together with reference TRBV13 and TRBJ2-1, the CDR3 gives the full variable domain: AAGVIQSPRHLIKEKRETATLKCYPIPRHDTVYWYQQGPGQDPQFLISFYEKMQSDKGSIPDRFSAQQFSDYHSELNMSSLELGDSALYFCASSLVVGPRSSYNEQFFGPGTRLTVL.

This chain connects TRBV7-3 to TRBJ2-2; either TRBD1 or TRBD2 may fit D (5 bases each). V lost 3 bases and J lost 5, with 16 bases in between. CDR3 length: 16 residues. Germline V CDR1 and CDR2: SGHTA, FQGTGA. The CDR3 region is CASSFGSGTGTGELFF. The CDR3 nucleotides are TGTGCCAGCAGCTTCGGATCCGGGACGGGTACCGGGGAGCTGTTTTTT.

The rearrangement joins TRBV18 to TRBJ1-1; D is unclear. Trimming shortened V by 0 bases and J by 1 base, and 3 bases separated the two germline ends. There are 13 residues in the CDR3. From germline, CDR1 is KGHSH and CDR2 LQKENI. The CDR3 region is CASSPPPNTEAFF. The CDR3, as DNA: TGTGCCAGCTCACCACCCCCGAACACTGAAGCTTTCTTT.

Note on this clone: The junction shows a germline mismatch at one end, possibly a read error. The chain combines TRBV7-6 with TRBJ2-1; D call uncertain. The CDR3 length is 16 residues. CDR1 and CDR2 from the germline V gene are SGHVS and FNYEAQ. CDR3 residues: CASSRRVAEWYSEQFF. The CDR3 DNA is TGTGCCAGCAGTCGTCGGGTAGCCGAATGGTACAGTGAGCAGTTCTTC.

This chain uses TRBV6-5 with TRBJ1-5, with D possibly matching TRBD1 (5 bases). In germline, CDR1 is MNHEY, CDR2 SVGAGI. Trimming cost V 6 bases and J 2 bases, with 11 bases left between them. This CDR3 has 14 amino acids. CDR3 loop: CASRGPRGNQPQHF. The DNA for the CDR3 is TGTGCCAGCAGAGGTCCCAGGGGCAATCAGCCCCAGCATTTT.